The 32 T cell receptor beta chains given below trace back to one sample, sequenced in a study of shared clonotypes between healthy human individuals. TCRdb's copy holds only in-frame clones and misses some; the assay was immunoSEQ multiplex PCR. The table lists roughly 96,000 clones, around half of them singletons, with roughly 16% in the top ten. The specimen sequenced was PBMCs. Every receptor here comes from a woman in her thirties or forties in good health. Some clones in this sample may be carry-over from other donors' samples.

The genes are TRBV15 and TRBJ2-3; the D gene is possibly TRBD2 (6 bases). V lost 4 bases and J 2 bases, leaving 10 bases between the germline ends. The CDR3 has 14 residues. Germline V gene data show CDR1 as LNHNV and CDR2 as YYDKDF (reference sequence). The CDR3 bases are TGTGCCACCAGCATGGAGGGGAACACAGATACGCAGTATTTT. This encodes CATSMEGNTDTQYF.

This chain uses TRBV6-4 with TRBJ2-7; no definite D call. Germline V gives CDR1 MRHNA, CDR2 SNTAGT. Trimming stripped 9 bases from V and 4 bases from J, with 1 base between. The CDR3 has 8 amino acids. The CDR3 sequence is CASYEQYF. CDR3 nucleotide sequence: TGTGCCAGTTACGAGCAGTACTTC.

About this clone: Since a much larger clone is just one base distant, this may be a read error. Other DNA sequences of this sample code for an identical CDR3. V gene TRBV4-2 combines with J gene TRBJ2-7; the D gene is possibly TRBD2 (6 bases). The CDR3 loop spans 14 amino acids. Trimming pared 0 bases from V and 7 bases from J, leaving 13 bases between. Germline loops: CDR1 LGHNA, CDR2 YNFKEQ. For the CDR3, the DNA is TGTGCCAGCAGCCAAGATCGGGGGAGCGATGAGCAGTACTTC. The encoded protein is CASSQDRGSDEQYF.

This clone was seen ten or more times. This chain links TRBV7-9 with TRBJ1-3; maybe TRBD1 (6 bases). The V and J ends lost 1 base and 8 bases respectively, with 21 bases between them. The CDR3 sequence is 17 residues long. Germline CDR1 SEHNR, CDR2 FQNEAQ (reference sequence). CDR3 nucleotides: TGTGCCAGCAGCTTAGTAGCCCTGGACAGTTTCGGGCACACCATATATTTT. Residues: CASSLVALDSFGHTIYF.

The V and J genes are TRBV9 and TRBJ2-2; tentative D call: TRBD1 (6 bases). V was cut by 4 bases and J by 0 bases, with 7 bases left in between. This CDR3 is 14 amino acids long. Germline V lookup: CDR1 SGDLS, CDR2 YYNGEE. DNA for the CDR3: TGTGCCAGCAGCCAGGGGTCGAACACCGGGGAGCTGTTTTTT. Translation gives CASSQGSNTGELFF.

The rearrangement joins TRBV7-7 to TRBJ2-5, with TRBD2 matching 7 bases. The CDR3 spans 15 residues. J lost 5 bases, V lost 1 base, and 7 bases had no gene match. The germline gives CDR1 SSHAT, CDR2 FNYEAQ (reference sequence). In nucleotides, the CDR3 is TGTGCCAGCAGCTTAGGAGCAGCGGGACGTGAGACCCAGTACTTC. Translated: CASSLGAAGRETQYF.

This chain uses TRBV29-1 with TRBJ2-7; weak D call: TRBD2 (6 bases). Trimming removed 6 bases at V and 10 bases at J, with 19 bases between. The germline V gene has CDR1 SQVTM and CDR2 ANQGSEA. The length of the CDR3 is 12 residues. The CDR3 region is CSVSRENSYQYF. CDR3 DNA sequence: TGCAGCGTCTCCCGGGAGAATTCGTACCAGTACTTC.

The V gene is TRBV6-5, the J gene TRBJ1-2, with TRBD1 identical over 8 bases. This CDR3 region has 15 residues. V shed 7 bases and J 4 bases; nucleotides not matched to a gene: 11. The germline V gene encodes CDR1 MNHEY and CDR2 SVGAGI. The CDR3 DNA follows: TGTGCCAGCAACCGCGAACAGGGGGACAGCTATGGCTACACCTTC. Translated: CASNREQGDSYGYTF.

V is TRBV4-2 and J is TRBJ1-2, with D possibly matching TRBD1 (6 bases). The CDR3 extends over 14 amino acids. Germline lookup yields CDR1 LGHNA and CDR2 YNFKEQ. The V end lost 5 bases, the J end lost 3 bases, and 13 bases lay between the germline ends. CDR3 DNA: TGTGCCAGCAGCAGGACAGATTCTCACTATGGCTACACCTTC. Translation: CASSRTDSHYGYTF.

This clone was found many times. The CDR3 bases are TGTGCCAGCAGCGCGACATCCTACAATGAGCAGTTCTTC. Protein sequence: CASSATSYNEQFF. The rearrangement joins TRBV11-2 to TRBJ2-1, with D hard to call. CDR1 SGHAT and CDR2 FQNNGV come from the germline V gene. Trimming took 5 bases from V and 1 from J, leaving 6 bases between them. The CDR3 is made up of 13 amino acids.

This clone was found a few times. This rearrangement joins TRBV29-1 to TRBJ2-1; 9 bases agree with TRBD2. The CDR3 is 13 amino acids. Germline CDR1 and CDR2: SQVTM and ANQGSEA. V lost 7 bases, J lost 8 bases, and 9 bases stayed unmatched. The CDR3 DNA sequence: TGCAGCGCCGCCGGGACTAGCAGCCATGAGCAGTTCTTC. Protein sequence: CSAAGTSSHEQFF.

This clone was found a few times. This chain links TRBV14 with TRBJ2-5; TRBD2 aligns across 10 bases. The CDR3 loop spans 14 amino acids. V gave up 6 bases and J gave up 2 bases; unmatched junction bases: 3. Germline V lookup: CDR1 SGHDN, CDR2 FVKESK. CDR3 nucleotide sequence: TGTGCCAGCAGTCTACTAGCGGGGCAAGAGACCCAGTACTTC. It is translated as CASSLLAGQETQYF.

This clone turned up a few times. DNA for the CDR3: TGTGCCAGCAGCTTAGATGGGGGGAGCAATCAGCCCCAGCATTTT. Protein product: CASSLDGGSNQPQHF. The chain recombines TRBV7-3 with TRBJ1-5, with D perhaps matching TRBD1 (5 bases). Germline CDR1 SGHTA, CDR2 FQGTGA. The V end was cut by 2 bases, the J end by 1 base, with 9 bases between. The CDR3 sequence is 15 residues long.

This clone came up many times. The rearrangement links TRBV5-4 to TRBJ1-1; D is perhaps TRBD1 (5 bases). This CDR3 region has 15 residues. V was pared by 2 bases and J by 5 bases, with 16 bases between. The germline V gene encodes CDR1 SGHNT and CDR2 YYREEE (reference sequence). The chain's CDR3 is CASSFGGALGTEAFF. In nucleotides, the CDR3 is TGTGCCAGCAGCTTTGGCGGGGCTCTAGGGACTGAAGCTTTCTTT.

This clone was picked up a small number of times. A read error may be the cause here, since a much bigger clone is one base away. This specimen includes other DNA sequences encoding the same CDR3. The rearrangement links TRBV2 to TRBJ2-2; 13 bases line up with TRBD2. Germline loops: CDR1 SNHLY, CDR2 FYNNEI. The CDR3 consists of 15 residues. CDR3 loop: CASNSGTSGIGELFF. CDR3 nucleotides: TGCGCCAGCAACTCCGGGACTAGCGGGATCGGGGAGCTGTTTTTT.

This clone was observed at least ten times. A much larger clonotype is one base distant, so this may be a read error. CDR3 coding DNA: TGCAGCGTTGGTTTAGCGGGAGAGATCGCAGATACGCAGTATTTT. This translates into CSVGLAGEIADTQYF. The genes are TRBV29-1 and TRBJ2-3, with 9 nucleotides matching TRBD2. The ends lost 4 bases at V and 4 bases at J; junction bases unmatched: 9. The germline V gene has CDR1 SQVTM and CDR2 ANQGSEA. The CDR3 sequence is 15 residues long.

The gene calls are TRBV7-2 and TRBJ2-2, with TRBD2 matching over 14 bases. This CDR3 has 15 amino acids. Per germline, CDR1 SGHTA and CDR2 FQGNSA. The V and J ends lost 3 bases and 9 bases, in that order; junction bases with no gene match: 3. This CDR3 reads CASSFGTSGSRELFF. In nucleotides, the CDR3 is TGTGCCAGCAGCTTCGGGACTAGCGGGAGCAGGGAGCTGTTTTTT. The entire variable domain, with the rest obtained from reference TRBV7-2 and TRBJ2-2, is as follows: GAGVSQSPSNKVTEKGKDVELRCDPISGHTALYWYRQSLGQGLEFLIYFQGNSAPDKSGLPSDRFSAERTGGSVSTLTIQRTQQEDSAVYLCASSFGTSGSRELFFGEGSRLTVL.

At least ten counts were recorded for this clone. The CDR3 DNA is TGTGCCAGCAGTGTTGGTAGCGGGCCTGTCGAGCAGTACTTC. This gives the protein CASSVGSGPVEQYF. The rearrangement joins TRBV2 to TRBJ2-7; TRBD2 matches 7 bases. Looked up from germline, CDR1 is SNHLY and CDR2 is FYNNEI. The CDR3 sequence is 14 residues long. V dropped 4 bases and J dropped 6; count of bases not matched to a gene: 9.

The CDR3 DNA sequence: TGTGCCAGCAGCTTACTAGTTGGACTTAGCACAGATACGCAGTATTTT. This gives the protein CASSLLVGLSTDTQYF. V usage is TRBV7-9 and J usage is TRBJ2-3, with a weak D call TRBD2 (5 bases). Germline assignment: CDR1 SEHNR and CDR2 FQNEAQ (reference sequence). The CDR3 is 16 amino acids. The V gene lost 2 bases and the J gene lost 0 bases, with 12 bases spanning the gap.

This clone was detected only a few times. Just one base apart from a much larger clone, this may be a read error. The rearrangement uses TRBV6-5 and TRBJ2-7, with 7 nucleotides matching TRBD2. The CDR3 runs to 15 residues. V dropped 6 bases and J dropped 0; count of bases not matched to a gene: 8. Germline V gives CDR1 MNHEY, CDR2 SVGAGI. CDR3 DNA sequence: TGTGCCAGCAGGCGGTCCCTAGCGGACTCCTACGAGCAGTACTTC. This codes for CASRRSLADSYEQYF.

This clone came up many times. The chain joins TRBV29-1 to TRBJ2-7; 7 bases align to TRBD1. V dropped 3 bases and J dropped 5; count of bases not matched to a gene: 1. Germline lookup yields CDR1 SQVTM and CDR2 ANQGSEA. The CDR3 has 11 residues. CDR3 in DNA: TGCAGCGTTGAGACAGGGCACGAGCAGTACTTC. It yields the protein CSVETGHEQYF.

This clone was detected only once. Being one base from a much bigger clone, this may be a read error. The CDR3 DNA reads as TGCGCCAGCAGTGGCGACCGGCGAGATGGGACCCAGTACTTC. This codes for CASSGDRRDGTQYF. This sequence joins TRBV10-2 and TRBJ2-5; unclear D gene. The CDR3 covers 14 residues. V lost 4 bases, J lost 7 bases, and 16 bases lay in between. Germline values: CDR1 WSHSY, CDR2 SAAADI.

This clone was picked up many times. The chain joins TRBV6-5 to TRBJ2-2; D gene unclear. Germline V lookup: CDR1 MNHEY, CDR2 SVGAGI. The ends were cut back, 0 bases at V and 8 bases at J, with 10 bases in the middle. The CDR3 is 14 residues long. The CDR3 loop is CASSYSRSSGELFF. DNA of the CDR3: TGTGCCAGCAGTTACTCCCGATCTTCAGGGGAGCTGTTTTTT.

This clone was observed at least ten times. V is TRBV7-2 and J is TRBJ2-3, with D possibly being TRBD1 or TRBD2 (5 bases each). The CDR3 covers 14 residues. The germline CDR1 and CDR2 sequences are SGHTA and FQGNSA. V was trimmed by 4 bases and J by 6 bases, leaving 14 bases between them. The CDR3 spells CASSYARGTDTQYF. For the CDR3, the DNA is TGTGCCAGCAGCTATGCTCGAGGGACGGATACGCAGTATTTT.

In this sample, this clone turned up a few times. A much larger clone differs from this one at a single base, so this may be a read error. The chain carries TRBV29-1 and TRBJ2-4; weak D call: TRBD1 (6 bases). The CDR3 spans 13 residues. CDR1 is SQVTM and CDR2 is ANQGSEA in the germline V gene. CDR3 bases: TGCGGCGTTGAAGAGTCAGGGGCGAACATTCAGTACTTC. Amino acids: CGVEESGANIQYF.

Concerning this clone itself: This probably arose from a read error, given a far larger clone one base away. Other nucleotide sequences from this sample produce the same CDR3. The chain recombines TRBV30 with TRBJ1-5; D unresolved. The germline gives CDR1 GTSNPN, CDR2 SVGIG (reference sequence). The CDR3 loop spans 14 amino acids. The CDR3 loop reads CAWSVIQSNQPQHF. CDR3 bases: TGTGCCTGGAGTGTGATACAAAGCAATCAACCCCAGCATTTT.

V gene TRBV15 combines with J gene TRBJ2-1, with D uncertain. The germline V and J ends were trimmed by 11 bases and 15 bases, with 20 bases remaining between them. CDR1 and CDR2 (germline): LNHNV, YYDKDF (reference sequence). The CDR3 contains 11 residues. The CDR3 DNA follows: TGTGCCCCACCCCACCGCTTGAGGCGGTTCTTC. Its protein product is CAPPHRLRRFF.

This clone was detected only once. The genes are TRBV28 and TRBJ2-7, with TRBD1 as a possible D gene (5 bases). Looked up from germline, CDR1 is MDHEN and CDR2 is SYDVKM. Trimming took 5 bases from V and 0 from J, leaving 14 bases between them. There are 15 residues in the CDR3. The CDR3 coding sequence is TGTGCCAGCAGTCTCAGGGTCTCGAGCTCCTACGAGCAGTACTTC. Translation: CASSLRVSSSYEQYF.

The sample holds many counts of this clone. The DNA of the CDR3 is TGTGCCAGCACCTCCCTCGGGATGATAGATACGCAGTATTTT. Amino acids: CASTSLGMIDTQYF. The chain is built from TRBV28 and TRBJ2-3; weak D call: TRBD2 (5 bases). Trimming pared 7 bases from V and 5 bases from J, leaving 16 bases between. Germline CDR1 reads MDHEN; CDR2 reads SYDVKM. The CDR3 has 14 amino acids. The whole variable domain, remainder taken from reference TRBV28 and TRBJ2-3, is DVKVTQSSRYLVKRTGEKVFLECVQDMDHENMFWYRQDPGLGLRLIYFSYDVKMKEKGDIPEGYSVSREKKERFSLILESASTNQTSMYLCASTSLGMIDTQYFGPGTRLTVL.

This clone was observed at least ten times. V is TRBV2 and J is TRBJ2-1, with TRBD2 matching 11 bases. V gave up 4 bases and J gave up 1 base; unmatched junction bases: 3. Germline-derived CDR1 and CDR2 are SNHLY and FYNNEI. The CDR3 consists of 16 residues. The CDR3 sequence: CASSGRTSGSYNEQFF. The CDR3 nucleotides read TGTGCCAGCAGTGGCCGGACTAGCGGGTCCTACAATGAGCAGTTCTTC.

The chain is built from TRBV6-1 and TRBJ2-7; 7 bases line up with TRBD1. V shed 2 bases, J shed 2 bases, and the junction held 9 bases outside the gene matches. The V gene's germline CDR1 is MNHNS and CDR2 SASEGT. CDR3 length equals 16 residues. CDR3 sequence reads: CASSEPVGTVTYEQYF. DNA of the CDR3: TGTGCCAGCAGTGAACCGGTCGGGACAGTAACCTACGAGCAGTACTTC.

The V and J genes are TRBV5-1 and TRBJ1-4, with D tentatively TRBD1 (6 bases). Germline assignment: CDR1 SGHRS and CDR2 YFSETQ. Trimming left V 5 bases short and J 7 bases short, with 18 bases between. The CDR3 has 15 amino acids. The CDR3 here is CASSPPGGRVEKLFF. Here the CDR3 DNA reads TGCGCCAGCAGTCCCCCGGGGGGGCGAGTTGAAAAACTGTTTTTT.